This T cell receptor (beta chain) emerged from a study of T cell responses to AZD1222 COVID-19 vaccine. Trimming cost V 3 bases and J 5 bases; bases outside gene matches: 5. The CDR3 has 15 residues. Germline V gene sequence: CDR1 MGHRA, CDR2 YSYEKL. Profiling relied on immunoSEQ multiplex PCR, and the TCRdb table lists in-frame clones only, not all of them. The table includes 90,000 to 120,000 clones, 75% to 95% detected once. General study findings and limits: The number of AZD1222 recipients seropositive at baseline was only five or six. Donor demographics were predominantly white British with a female majority; clonal diversity may be underestimated. Within unmutated variant regions lay the reported targets of nearly half of spike-specific TCRs.

As for this clone: Its antigen is undetermined.

Sequences were derived from peripheral blood, sampled 28 days after the second AZD1222 dose. This TCR was sampled from an adult who received the AZD1222 COVID-19 vaccine. The gene calls are TRBV4-1 and TRBJ2-7; 12 nucleotides match TRBD1. The CDR3 region is CASSHGTGGLNEQYF. The CDR3 DNA follows: TGCGCCAGCAGCCACGGGACAGGGGGCTTAAACGAGCAGTACTTC.